The rows below give T cell receptor beta chains drawn from one sample of a study of blood T cell repertoires in COVID-19. The protocol was immunoSEQ multiplex PCR, while the TCRdb copy is restricted to in-frame clones and leaves out a portion. Of about 170,000 clones listed, approximately 85% are singletons. Sequencing was performed on peripheral blood. The receptors were sampled from a woman of 80 years or more with COVID-19, enrolled during active disease. CDR3s include the opening cysteine and the closing phenylalanine or tryptophan. The D gene is left open where the match is weak. Only part of the rows carry a size: once, few, many, or a class if the clone is expanded.

CDR3,DNA,size,J,D,V
CASSLDRGSTIYF,TGTGCCAGCAGCTTGGACAGGGGAAGCACCATATATTTT,.,TRBJ1-3,TRBD1,TRBV7-9
CASGLARGPGTEAFF,TGTGCTAGTGGTTTGGCGCGGGGCCCGGGGACTGAAGCTTTCTTT,.,TRBJ1-1,.,TRBV12-5
CASSLVGGRGNYEQYF,TGTGCCAGCAGCTTAGTAGGGGGACGAGGCAACTACGAGCAGTACTTC,.,TRBJ2-7,.,TRBV5-5
CASRFQWTDYEQYF,TGTGCCAGCAGGTTCCAGTGGACAGACTACGAGCAGTACTTC,.,TRBJ2-7,.,TRBV7-2
CASSGQGLRETQYF,TGTGCCAGTAGTGGACAGGGGCTACGGGAGACCCAGTACTTC,.,TRBJ2-5,TRBD1,TRBV19
CATSERTGGGETQYF,TGTGCCACCAGTGAACGGACAGGGGGCGGGGAGACCCAGTACTTC,.,TRBJ2-5,TRBD1,TRBV24-1
CASSYTLAGYNEQFF,TGCGCCAGCAGCTATACCCTAGCGGGCTACAATGAGCAGTTCTTC,.,TRBJ2-1,TRBD2,TRBV5-1
CASSKVSEYEQYF,TGTGCCAGCAGCAAAGTTTCGGAGTACGAGCAGTACTTC,.,TRBJ2-7,.,TRBV21-1
CASSFQGFVEDTEAFF,TGTGCCAGTAGTTTCCAGGGGTTCGTGGAGGACACTGAAGCTTTCTTT,.,TRBJ1-1,.,TRBV19
CASSQTGTNNSPLHF,TGTGCCAGCAGCCAGACCGGGACAAACAATTCACCCCTCCACTTT,few,TRBJ1-6,.,TRBV5-5
CASSRPLATTYNEQFF,TGTGCCAGCAGTCGACCTTTAGCGACTACCTACAATGAGCAGTTCTTC,.,TRBJ2-1,.,TRBV6-2/TRBV6-3
CASSYSIDSGQPQHF,TGTGCCAGCAGTTACTCGATTGACTCTGGCCAGCCCCAGCATTTT,.,TRBJ1-5,.,TRBV6-5
CASSLSAGSRGGYTF,TGTGCCAGCAGCTTATCGGCGGGATCGAGGGGAGGCTACACCTTC,.,TRBJ1-2,.,TRBV7-2
CASSSGTHGEQFF,TGTGCCAGCAGCTCCGGGACTCACGGGGAGCAGTTCTTC,.,TRBJ2-1,.,TRBV7-7
CASSYDGSNYGYTF,TGTGCCAGCAGTTACGACGGGAGCAACTATGGCTACACCTTC,.,TRBJ1-2,.,TRBV6-5
CASSLATGNYGYTF,TGTGCCAGCAGCTTAGCTACAGGGAACTATGGCTACACCTTC,.,TRBJ1-2,.,TRBV7-2
CASSRPGTNSYNEQFF,TGCGCCAGCAGCCGCCCCGGGACTAACTCTTACAATGAGCAGTTCTTC,.,TRBJ2-1,TRBD2,TRBV4-1
CASSPSWGVNTGELFF,TGCGCCAGCAGCCCTAGTTGGGGGGTGAACACCGGGGAGCTGTTTTTT,few,TRBJ2-2,.,TRBV4-1
CASQDRANYGYTF,TGTGCCAGCCAGGACAGGGCTAACTATGGCTACACCTTC,.,TRBJ1-2,TRBD1,TRBV6-5
CASSLPGLEQFF,TGCGCCAGCAGCCTCCCGGGGTTGGAGCAGTTCTTC,.,TRBJ2-1,.,TRBV4-1
CATSRGQGAYEQYF,TGTGCCACCAGCAGGGGACAGGGGGCCTACGAGCAGTACTTC,.,TRBJ2-7,TRBD1,TRBV15
CASSFFLTPSYEQYF,TGTGCCAGCAGTTTCTTCCTCACACCCTCCTACGAGCAGTACTTC,.,TRBJ2-7,.,TRBV27
CASSSRWGGAIYNEQFF,TGTGCCAGCAGCTCCCGGTGGGGGGGGGCTATTTACAATGAGCAGTTCTTC,.,TRBJ2-1,.,TRBV7-2
CASSPPYGGETQYF,TGTGCCAGCTCACCACCGTACGGAGGGGAGACCCAGTACTTC,.,TRBJ2-5,.,TRBV18
CASQTSGSTYEQYF,TGTGCCAGCCAGACTAGCGGGAGCACCTACGAGCAGTACTTC,.,TRBJ2-7,TRBD2,TRBV28
CSARQDRAGF,TGCAGTGCTAGACAGGACAGGGCAGGGTTT,.,TRBJ1-6,TRBD1,TRBV20-1
CASSTGTAMNTEAFF,TGCGCCAGCAGCACTGGGACAGCGATGAACACTGAAGCTTTCTTT,.,TRBJ1-1,TRBD1,TRBV5-1
CASTLGARTDTQYF,TGTGCCAGCACCCTGGGCGCACGCACAGATACGCAGTATTTT,few,TRBJ2-3,.,TRBV28
CASTIGGAVETQYF,TGTGCCAGCACTATCGGGGGGGCCGTAGAGACCCAGTACTTC,.,TRBJ2-5,TRBD2,TRBV6-5